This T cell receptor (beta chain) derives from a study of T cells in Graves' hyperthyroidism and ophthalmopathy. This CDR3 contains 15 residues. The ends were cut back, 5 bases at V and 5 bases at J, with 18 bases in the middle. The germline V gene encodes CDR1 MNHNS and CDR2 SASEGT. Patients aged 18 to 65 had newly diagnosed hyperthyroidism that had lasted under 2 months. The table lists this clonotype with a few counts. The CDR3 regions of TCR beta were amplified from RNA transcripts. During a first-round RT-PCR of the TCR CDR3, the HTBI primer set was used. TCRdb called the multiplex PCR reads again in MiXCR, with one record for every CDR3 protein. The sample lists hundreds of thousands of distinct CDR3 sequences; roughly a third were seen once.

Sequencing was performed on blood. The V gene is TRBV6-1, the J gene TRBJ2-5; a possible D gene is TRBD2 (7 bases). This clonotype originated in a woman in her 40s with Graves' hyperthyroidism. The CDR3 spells CASSIASGRGETQYF. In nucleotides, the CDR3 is TGTGCCAGCAGTATAGCTAGCGGAAGGGGGGAGACCCAGTACTTC.